The present T cell receptor (beta chain) was sequenced within a study of PD-1 blockade in classical Hodgkin lymphoma. The table came from immunoSEQ multiplex PCR; TCRdb's copy has only in-frame clones and leaves some out. This sample yields 70,000 or so clones, of which over 85% are seen a single time; less than 3.5% belongs to the top ten. The study's findings and limits: Undefined causes, possibly disease activity or prior therapy, underlie the repertoire differences. Newly diagnosed patients reportedly had lower baseline TCR diversity than healthy donors.

Time point denoted: newly diagnosed, previously untreated cHL patient sample. CDR3 length: 13 amino acids. V shed 5 bases and J shed 7 bases, with 9 bases lying between them. Germline V gives CDR1 MNHEY, CDR2 SVGAGI. Notes on this clone: Its antigen is currently unknown.

The chain employs TRBV6-5 and TRBJ1-6; D uncertain. The clonotype originates from a human donor with classical Hodgkin lymphoma. The sample was peripheral blood mononuclear cells (PBMCs). The CDR3 DNA is TGTGCCAGCAGTCGCGAATTAAATTCACCCCTCCACTTT. Translated: CASSRELNSPLHF.